The 27 T cell receptor beta chains in this list originate from one sample, sequenced in a study of spatial heterogeneity in lung cancer. As to time point: sample taken at primary tumor resection. From the 5' RACE reads, TCRdb called clonotypes with MiXCR, one entry per CDR3 protein. This sample has 16,000 or so distinct CDR3 sequences; about 3.6% occur once, and the top ten carry 9.8%. Sequenced here: normal lung tissue next to the tumor, sampled at surgery. The receptors stem from a male donor with early-stage non-small cell lung cancer.

This clonotype appeared many times. This beta chain is an unintended read in a library built for alpha chains; its size means little. V usage is TRBV11-2 and J usage is TRBJ2-1, with D hard to call. Germline assignment: CDR1 SGHAT and CDR2 FQNNGV. The CDR3 is 13 residues long. The V end was cut by 3 bases, the J end by 8 bases, with 11 bases between. DNA for the CDR3: TGTGCCAGCAGCTTCGGCGGCCTGGATGAGCAGTTCTTC. As protein: CASSFGGLDEQFF.

This clonotype came up many times. Since it is a stray read in a library aimed at alpha chains, this beta chain has a size that is not meaningful. The chain links TRBV5-5 to TRBJ2-3; 9 bases align to TRBD2. The J segment lost 0 bases and the V segment lost 3 bases, leaving 8 bases of the junction unmatched. Germline V gene lookup returns CDR1 SGHKS and CDR2 YYEKEE (reference sequence). The CDR3 totals 17 residues. CDR3: CASSWDPTSGSTDTQYF. Here the CDR3 DNA reads TGTGCCAGCAGCTGGGACCCGACTAGCGGTAGCACAGATACGCAGTATTTT.

For this clonotype: This may be a read error, as it is one base from a much larger clone. A library made for alpha chains picked up this beta chain off target, so its size means little. The gene calls are TRBV7-8 and TRBJ2-3; no definite D call. The CDR3 covers 12 residues. Germline lookup yields CDR1 SGHVS and CDR2 FQNEAQ. CDR3 in amino acids: CVSSPSSFTQYF. The CDR3 DNA reads as TGTGTCAGCAGCCCGTCCTCCTTTACGCAGTATTTT.

This clonotype was found many times. The final CDR3 position lacks the conserved phenylalanine or tryptophan, pointing to a likely read error. The DNA is omitted, as the CDR3 cannot be located on it reliably, and the CDR3 follows TCRdb's listing. This beta chain is an off-target read within a library intended for alpha chains, so its frequency means little. The chain employs TRBV11-2 and TRBJ1-4. CDR1 SGHAT and CDR2 FQNNGV come from the germline V gene. The CDR3 has 9 amino acids, counting both end residues. The chain's CDR3 is CASSTHPFR.

Ten or more counts support this clonotype. In a library made to pick up alpha chains, this beta chain is a stray read with a size that means little. V gene TRBV12-3 or TRBV12-4 combines with J gene TRBJ2-7; 9 nucleotides agree with TRBD1. Trimming at V came to 1 base and at J to 6 bases, leaving 1 base not matched to a gene. CDR3 length equals 13 residues. The CDR3 sequence: CASSLVQGAEQYF. Written as DNA, the CDR3 is TGTGCCAGCAGTTTAGTACAGGGGGCCGAGCAGTACTTC.

In its sample, this clonotype was seen many times. One junction end disagrees with the germline gene, perhaps due to a read error. Within a library made for alpha chains, this beta chain is off target, and its count is uninformative. The gene calls are TRBV7-7 and TRBJ1-1; TRBD1 might be the D (6 bases). This CDR3 spans 17 amino acids. CDR1 is SSHAT, CDR2 FNYEAQ, per germline (reference sequence). The CDR3 nucleotides read TGTGCTAGCAGCGCCATGGACAGAGGGAGCCCGAACACTGAAGCTTTCTTT. It codes for CASSAMDRGSPNTEAFF.

This clonotype has ten or more counts. For a library built for alpha chains, this beta chain is a stray read; little rests on its size. CDR3 sequence reads: CASRLTNTQETQYF. CDR3 bases: TGCGCCAGCAGATTGACTAACACCCAAGAGACCCAGTACTTC. V usage is TRBV5-1 and J usage is TRBJ2-5; D might be TRBD2 (5 bases). This CDR3 spans 14 amino acids. Per the germline V gene, CDR1 is SGHRS and CDR2 is YFSETQ. With 5 bases removed from V and 1 base from J, the gap between germline ends came to 12 bases.

There are many counts of this clonotype. Since it is a stray read in a library aimed at alpha chains, this beta chain has a size that is not meaningful. The chain employs TRBV5-1 and TRBJ2-2; D possibly corresponds to TRBD2 (5 bases). CDR1 SGHRS and CDR2 YFSETQ come from the germline V gene. This CDR3 spans 13 amino acids. The V end lost 3 bases, the J end lost 3 bases, and 6 bases lay between the germline ends. CDR3 sequence (DNA): TGCGCCAGCAGCTCGGAGGACACCGGGGAGCTGTTTTTT. It codes for CASSSEDTGELFF. Full variable domain (remainder filled in from reference TRBV5-1 and TRBJ2-2): KAGVTQTPRYLIKTRGQQVTLSCSPISGHRSVSWYQQTPGQGLQFLFEYFSETQRNKGNFPGRFSGRQFSNSRSEMNVSTLELGDSALYLCASSSEDTGELFFGEGSRLTVL.

This clonotype rates as medium-sized. For a library built for alpha chains, this beta chain is a stray read; little rests on its size. This sequence joins TRBV2 and TRBJ2-5; 7 bases are shared with TRBD1. The V segment lost 7 bases and the J segment 5 bases; nucleotides outside the gene matches: 10. The length of the CDR3 is 14 residues. CDR1 SNHLY and CDR2 FYNNEI come from the germline V gene. The CDR3 DNA is TGTGCCAGCATCTCAACAGGGGTCGTGGAGACCCAGTACTTC. It encodes CASISTGVVETQYF.

This clonotype was observed many times. Little can be read into the size of this beta chain, an off-target read in a library designed for alpha chains. The chain links TRBV20-1 to TRBJ1-6; D gene unclear. The CDR3 contains 12 residues. The germline gives CDR1 DFQATT, CDR2 SNEGSKA (reference sequence). The germline V and J ends were trimmed by 7 bases and 5 bases, with 9 bases remaining between them. The CDR3 here is CSVRRDNSPLHF. The CDR3 nucleotides are TGCAGTGTACGCAGAGATAATTCACCCCTCCACTTT.

This clonotype is large in the sample. Since it is a stray read in a library aimed at alpha chains, this beta chain has a size that is not meaningful. The V and J genes are TRBV4-2 and TRBJ1-2; 10 nucleotides line up with TRBD1. The CDR3 runs to 15 residues. V was clipped by 0 bases and J by 7 bases; unmatched bases: 5. Germline V gene lookup returns CDR1 LGHNA and CDR2 YNFKEQ. CDR3 sequence reads: CASSQEVTGGAGYTF. In DNA form, the CDR3 reads TGTGCCAGCAGCCAAGAGGTGACAGGGGGCGCTGGCTACACCTTC.

By sample fraction, this clonotype is medium-sized. Since the library was made to target alpha chains, this beta chain is a stray read and its abundance is not meaningful. The chain couples TRBV29-1 to TRBJ1-2, with D hard to call. Between the trimmed V and J ends, which lost 5 bases and 4 bases, there was a span of 5 bases. This CDR3 region has 10 residues. Germline V gives CDR1 SQVTM, CDR2 ANQGSEA. The CDR3 DNA reads TGCAGCGTTCTAAGCTATGGCTACACCTTC. As protein: CSVLSYGYTF.

On this clonotype itself: This beta chain is a stray sequence in a library constructed for alpha chains; its clone size is not meaningful. V is TRBV5-6 and J is TRBJ2-7; 8 nucleotides match TRBD2. The CDR3 is 16 amino acids. V lost 0 bases and J lost 4; bases outside the gene matches: 9. CDR1 and CDR2 (germline): SGHDT, YYEEEE. The CDR3 sequence is CASSLAAGTRRYEQYF. The CDR3, as DNA: TGTGCCAGCAGCTTGGCTGCCGGGACTAGAAGATACGAGCAGTACTTC.

This clonotype came up many times. This beta chain slipped into a library made for alpha chains as a stray read, so its size is not meaningful. V is TRBV11-2 and J is TRBJ2-4; D is undetermined. Trimming took 3 bases from V and 5 from J, leaving 8 bases between them. CDR1 and CDR2 from the germline V gene are SGHAT and FQNNGV. The CDR3 is 13 residues long. In DNA form, the CDR3 reads TGTGCCAGCAGCTTGGGGATGCAAAACATTCAGTACTTC. This encodes CASSLGMQNIQYF. The entire variable domain, with the rest obtained from reference TRBV11-2 and TRBJ2-4, is as follows: EAGVAQSPRYKIIEKRQSVAFWCNPISGHATLYWYQQILGQGPKLLIQFQNNGVVDDSQLPKDRFSAERLKGVDSTLKIQPAKLEDSAVYLCASSLGMQNIQYFGAGTRLSVL.

This clonotype was detected many times. Little can be read into the size of this beta chain, an off-target read in a library designed for alpha chains. The chain uses TRBV29-1 and TRBJ2-1, with D perhaps TRBD2 (6 bases). This CDR3 comprises 16 residues. The V and J ends lost 6 bases and 4 bases respectively, with 22 bases between them. Looked up from germline, CDR1 is SQVTM and CDR2 is ANQGSEA. In DNA, the CDR3 is TGCAGCGTCGAGCCGACTAGTCGCTACATTTACAATGAGCAGTTCTTC. This sequence encodes CSVEPTSRYIYNEQFF.

In this sample, this clonotype turned up many times. This beta chain was picked up by a library intended for alpha chains and is off target, so its count carries little meaning. As DNA, the CDR3 is TGTGCCAGCAGCTTGGCAGGGATCGGGACCCAGTACTTC. Translated: CASSLAGIGTQYF. The chain links TRBV5-6 to TRBJ2-5, with D maybe TRBD1 (5 bases). Germline-derived CDR1 and CDR2 are SGHDT and YYEEEE. This CDR3 region has 13 residues. The germline V and J ends were trimmed by 0 bases and 7 bases, with 10 bases remaining between them.

About this clonotype: The library was built for alpha chains, so this beta chain is an off-target read and its size means little. The chain recombines TRBV6-4 with TRBJ2-3; 13 bases agree with TRBD2. Germline loops: CDR1 MRHNA, CDR2 SNTAGT. J gave up 6 bases and V 2 bases, and 8 bases lay outside the gene matches. There are 17 residues in the CDR3. In nucleotides, the CDR3 is TGTGCCAGCAGTGACCGCGGACTAGCGGGAGTGTGCGATACGCAGTATTTT. Translated, it gives CASSDRGLAGVCDTQYF.

This clonotype was counted ten times or more. The size of this beta chain means little, since it is a stray read in a library made for alpha chains. The chain joins TRBV4-3 to TRBJ2-4; TRBD1 matches 8 bases. The V and J ends lost 7 bases and 0 bases, in that order; junction bases with no gene match: 5. Germline loops: CDR1 LGHNA, CDR2 YSLEER. The CDR3 length is 15 residues. The CDR3 coding sequence is TGCGCCAGCACTCCGGACAGGGTAGCCAAAAACATTCAGTACTTC. It encodes CASTPDRVAKNIQYF.

This clonotype was recorded many times. This beta chain came through as a stray read in a library set up for alpha chains, and its size says little. The chain combines TRBV11-2 with TRBJ2-3; perhaps TRBD2 as D (6 bases). The V and J ends lost 0 bases and 1 base respectively, with 14 bases between them. Germline lookup yields CDR1 SGHAT and CDR2 FQNNGV. The CDR3 loop spans 17 amino acids. The CDR3 nucleotides read TGTGCCAGCAGCTTAGATCCCCGGGGGAGAGGCACAGATACGCAGTATTTT. Translated, it gives CASSLDPRGRGTDTQYF.

This clonotype was seen many times. The size of this beta chain means little, since it is a stray read in a library made for alpha chains. The chain has TRBV15 and TRBJ1-3, with D perhaps TRBD1 (5 bases). Germline CDR1 reads LNHNV; CDR2 reads YYDKDF (reference sequence). Deletions cut 8 bases from V and 3 bases from J, with 17 bases between. CDR3 length: 15 residues. For the CDR3, the DNA is TGTGCCACCTCACCATCAAGGGGAGATGGAAACACCATATATTTT. It specifies CATSPSRGDGNTIYF.

This clonotype was observed at least ten times. The library was designed around alpha chains, so this beta chain is a stray read whose abundance carries little weight. This chain links TRBV12-3 or TRBV12-4 with TRBJ1-1; no reliable D call. The ends were cut back, 1 base at V and 4 bases at J, with 7 bases in the middle. This CDR3 has 13 residues. The CDR3 nucleotides read TGTGCCAGCAGTTTAGGTTCCGGCACTGAAGCTTTCTTT. Translation gives CASSLGSGTEAFF.

This clonotype was found many times. The library was prepared for alpha chains; this beta chain is a stray read, so its frequency means little. V usage is TRBV6-2 or TRBV6-3 and J usage is TRBJ2-1; no reliable D call. Deletions cut 2 bases from V and 7 bases from J, with 6 bases between. CDR3 size: 12 residues. CDR1 MNHEY and CDR2 SVGEGT come from the germline V gene. The DNA of the CDR3 is TGTGCCAGCAGTTACGTTCAGAATGAGCAGTTCTTC. This translates into CASSYVQNEQFF.

This clonotype was recorded at least ten times. With the library built for alpha chains, this beta chain is off target and its frequency is not meaningful. The genes are TRBV20-1 and TRBJ1-1; possible D gene TRBD1, 5 bases. Trimming pared 0 bases from V and 4 bases from J, leaving 15 bases between. The CDR3 runs 15 residues. Germline V gives CDR1 DFQATT, CDR2 SNEGSKA (reference sequence). The CDR3 reads CSAREGMQGGTEAFF. The DNA for the CDR3 is TGCAGTGCTAGAGAAGGGATGCAGGGTGGCACTGAAGCTTTCTTT.

Many counts were recorded for this clonotype. This beta chain represents an off-target read in a library built for alpha chains; its size is of limited meaning. The V call is TRBV20-1, the J call TRBJ2-5, with 8 bases that match TRBD2. CDR1 and CDR2 from the germline V gene are DFQATT and SNEGSKA (reference sequence). With 4 bases clipped from V and 1 base from J, the junction kept 5 bases outside the gene matches. The CDR3 loop spans 14 amino acids. The CDR3: CSAIDGTSQETQYF. The CDR3 bases are TGCAGTGCTATCGACGGGACTAGCCAAGAGACCCAGTACTTC.

This clonotype was seen repeatedly, ten times or more. This beta chain is a stray sequence in a library constructed for alpha chains; its clone size is not meaningful. The genes are TRBV7-2 and TRBJ2-2; TRBD1 is a possible D gene (6 bases). Germline CDR1 is SGHTA and CDR2 is FQGNSA. Between the trimmed V and J ends, which lost 5 bases and 4 bases, there was a span of 14 bases. The CDR3 has 15 amino acids. CDR3 sequence: CASSVGQIVTGELFF. CDR3 sequence (DNA): TGTGCCAGCAGCGTAGGACAGATTGTCACCGGGGAGCTGTTTTTT.

In this sample, this clonotype turned up many times. Since the library was made to target alpha chains, this beta chain is a stray read and its abundance is not meaningful. The CDR3 DNA reads TGCAGTGCTAGAGATCTCTTCGGCCTTCCGGGAAAGATGAACACTGAAGCTTTCTTT. It yields the protein CSARDLFGLPGKMNTEAFF. V usage is TRBV20-1 and J usage is TRBJ1-1, with no clear D. CDR3 size: 19 residues. V lost 0 bases, J lost 0 bases, and 23 bases lay in between. CDR1 is DFQATT, CDR2 SNEGSKA, per germline (reference sequence).

In this sample, this clonotype turned up many times. This beta chain was picked up by a library intended for alpha chains and is off target, so its count carries little meaning. The chain uses TRBV12-3 or TRBV12-4 and TRBJ1-1; D is unclear. This CDR3 has 13 residues. The V end was cut by 8 bases, the J end by 1 base, with 11 bases between. The CDR3 loop is CASPFQANTEAFF. The CDR3 region has the DNA TGTGCCAGCCCTTTCCAGGCGAACACTGAAGCTTTCTTT.